This TCR beta chain was found in a study of blood T cell repertoires in COVID-19. This CDR3 has 16 amino acids. The germline V gene has CDR1 SEHNR and CDR2 FQNEAQ (reference sequence). Unmatched junction bases numbered 9, after V lost 1 base and J lost 8 bases. Assay used: immunoSEQ multiplex PCR; TCRdb lists only in-frame clones, some missing. The sample carries roughly 380,000 clones, less than 90% recorded once. Clinical histories supplied by participants themselves formed the basis of cohort assignment. All recovered Cohort 3 donors got two negative PCRs, got clearance, or saw symptom resolution. The clonotype comes from a woman in her twenties or thirties who had recovered from COVID-19. The specimen was PBMCs or T cells enriched from blood (not recorded which). V gene TRBV7-9 combines with J gene TRBJ2-1; 9 nucleotides match TRBD2. This chain's CDR3 is CASSLGWTSAIYEQFF. CDR3 bases: TGTGCCAGCAGCTTAGGATGGACTAGCGCTATCTATGAGCAGTTCTTC.